The sample holds a few counts of the clone carrying this T cell receptor (beta chain). The data originate from a study of T cells after yellow fever vaccination. This CDR3 region has 9 residues. Germline lookup yields CDR1 MNHEY and CDR2 SMNVEV (reference sequence). V was cut by 6 bases and J by 6 bases, with 3 bases left in between. TCRdb called the 5' RACE reads again in MiXCR, with one record for every CDR3 protein. The profile shows 350,000 to 450,000 distinct CDR3 sequences, 6% to 8% of them singletons. The rearrangement joins TRBV27 to TRBJ2-7, with D hard to call. The specimen comprised PBMCs, sampled 5 days after the yellow fever booster vaccination. This sequence originates from a man aged 25 to 45 who received the YFV17D yellow fever vaccine. CDR3: CASRPEQYF. CDR3 DNA: TGTGCCAGCAGACCCGAGCAGTACTTC.